This TCR beta chain was identified in a study of CD8 T cells in Susac syndrome. The CDR3 sequence is 15 residues long. The germline V gene has CDR1 DFQATT and CDR2 SNEGSKA (reference sequence). J was trimmed by 1 base and V by 3 bases; bases with no gene match: 0. The RNA, roughly 0.45 to 1 ug, was put through reverse transcription using random hexamers. Each CDR3 protein is one row after TCRdb ran MiXCR on the immunoSEQ multiplex PCR reads. Here the sample spans over 130,000 distinct CDR3 sequences, over 90% being singletons. The TCR sequence derives from a human donor with Susac syndrome. Sample: CD4+ T cells from PBMCs. This sequence joins TRBV20-1 and TRBJ2-1; 13 positions match TRBD2. The CDR3 sequence is CSARGLAGSYNEQFF. The CDR3 DNA reads TGCAGTGCTAGGGGACTAGCGGGGTCCTACAATGAGCAGTTCTTC.